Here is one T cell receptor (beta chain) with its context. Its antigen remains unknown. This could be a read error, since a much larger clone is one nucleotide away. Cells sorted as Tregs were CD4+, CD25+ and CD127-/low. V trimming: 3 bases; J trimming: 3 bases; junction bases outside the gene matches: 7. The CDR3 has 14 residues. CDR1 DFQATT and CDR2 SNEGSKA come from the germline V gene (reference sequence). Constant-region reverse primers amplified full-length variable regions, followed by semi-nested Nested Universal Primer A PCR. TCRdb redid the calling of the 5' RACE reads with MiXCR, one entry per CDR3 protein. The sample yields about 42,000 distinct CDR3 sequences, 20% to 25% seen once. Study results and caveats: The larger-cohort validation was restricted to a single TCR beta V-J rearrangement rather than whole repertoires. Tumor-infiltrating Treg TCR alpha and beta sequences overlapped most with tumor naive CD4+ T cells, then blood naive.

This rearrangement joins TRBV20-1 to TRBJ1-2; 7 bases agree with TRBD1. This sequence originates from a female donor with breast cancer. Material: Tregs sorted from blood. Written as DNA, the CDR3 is TGCAGTGCTAGCCAAGGACAGGATCACTATGGCTACACCTTC. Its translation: CSASQGQDHYGYTF.